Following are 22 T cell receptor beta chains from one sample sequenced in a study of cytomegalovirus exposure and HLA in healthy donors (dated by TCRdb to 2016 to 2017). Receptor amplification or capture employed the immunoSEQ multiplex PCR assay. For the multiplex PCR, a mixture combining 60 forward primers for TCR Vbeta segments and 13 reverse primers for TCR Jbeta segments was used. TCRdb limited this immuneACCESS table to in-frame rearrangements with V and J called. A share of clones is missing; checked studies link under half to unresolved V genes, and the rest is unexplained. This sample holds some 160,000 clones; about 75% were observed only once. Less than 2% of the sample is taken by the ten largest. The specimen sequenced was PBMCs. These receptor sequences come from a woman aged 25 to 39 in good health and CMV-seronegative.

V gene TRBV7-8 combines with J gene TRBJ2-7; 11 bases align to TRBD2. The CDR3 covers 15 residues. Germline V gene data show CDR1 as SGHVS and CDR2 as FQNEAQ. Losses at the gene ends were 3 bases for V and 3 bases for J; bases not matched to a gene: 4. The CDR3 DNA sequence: TGTGCCAGCAGCTTTCCTAGCGGGGGGATCTACGAGCAGTACTTC. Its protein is CASSFPSGGIYEQYF. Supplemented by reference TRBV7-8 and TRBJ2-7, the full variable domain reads GAGVSQSPRYKVAKRGQDVALRCDPISGHVSLFWYQQALGQGPEFLTYFQNEAQLDKSGLPSDRFFAERPEGSVSTLKIQRTQQEDSAVYLCASSFPSGGIYEQYFGPGTRLTVT.

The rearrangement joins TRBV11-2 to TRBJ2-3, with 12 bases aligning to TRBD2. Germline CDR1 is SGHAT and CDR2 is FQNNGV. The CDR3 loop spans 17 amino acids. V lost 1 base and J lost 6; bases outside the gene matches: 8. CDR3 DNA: TGTGCCAGCAGCTTAGTGGCTAGCGGGGGGGCCAGGGATACGCAGTATTTT. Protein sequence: CASSLVASGGARDTQYF.

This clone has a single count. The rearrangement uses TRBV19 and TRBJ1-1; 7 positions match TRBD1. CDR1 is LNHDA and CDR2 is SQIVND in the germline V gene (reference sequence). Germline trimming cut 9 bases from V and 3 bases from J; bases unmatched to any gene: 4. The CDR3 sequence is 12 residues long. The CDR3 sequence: CASRDSDTEAFF. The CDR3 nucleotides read TGTGCCAGCCGGGACAGCGACACTGAAGCTTTCTTT.

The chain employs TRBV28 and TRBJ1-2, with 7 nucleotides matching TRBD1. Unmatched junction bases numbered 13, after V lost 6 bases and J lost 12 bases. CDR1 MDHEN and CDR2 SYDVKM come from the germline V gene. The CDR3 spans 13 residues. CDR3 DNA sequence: TGTGCCAGCAGACCAGGACCAGGGGGTGGGAACACCTTC. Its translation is CASRPGPGGGNTF.

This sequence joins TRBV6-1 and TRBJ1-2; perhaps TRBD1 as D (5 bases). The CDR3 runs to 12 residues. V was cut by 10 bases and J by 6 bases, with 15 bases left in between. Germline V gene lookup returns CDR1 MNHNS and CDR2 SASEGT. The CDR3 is CAIRGGPDGYTF. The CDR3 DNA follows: TGTGCCATCCGGGGGGGTCCGGATGGCTACACCTTC.

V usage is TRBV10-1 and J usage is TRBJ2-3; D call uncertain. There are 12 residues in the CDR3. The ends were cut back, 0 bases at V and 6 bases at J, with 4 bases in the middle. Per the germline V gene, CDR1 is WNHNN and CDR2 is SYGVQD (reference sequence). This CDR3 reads CASSESSDTQYF. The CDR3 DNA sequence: TGCGCCAGCAGTGAGTCGTCGGATACGCAGTATTTT.

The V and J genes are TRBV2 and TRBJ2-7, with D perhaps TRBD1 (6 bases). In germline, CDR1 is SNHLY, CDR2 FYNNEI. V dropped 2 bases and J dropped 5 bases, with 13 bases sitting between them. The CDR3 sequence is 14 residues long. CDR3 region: CASSEQGPSDEQYF. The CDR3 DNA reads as TGTGCCAGCAGTGAACAGGGGCCGAGCGACGAGCAGTACTTC. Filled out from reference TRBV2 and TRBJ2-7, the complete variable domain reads EPEVTQTPSHQVTQMGQEVILRCVPISNHLYFYWYRQILGQKVEFLVSFYNNEISEKSEIFDDQFSVERPDGSNFTLKIRSTKLEDSAMYFCASSEQGPSDEQYFGPGTRLTVT.

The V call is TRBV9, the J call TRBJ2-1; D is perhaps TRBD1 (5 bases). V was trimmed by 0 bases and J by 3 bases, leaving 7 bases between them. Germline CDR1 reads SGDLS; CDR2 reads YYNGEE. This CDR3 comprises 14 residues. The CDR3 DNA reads TGTGCCAGCAGCGTAGGGGGCGGCTACAATGAGCAGTTCTTC. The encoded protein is CASSVGGGYNEQFF.

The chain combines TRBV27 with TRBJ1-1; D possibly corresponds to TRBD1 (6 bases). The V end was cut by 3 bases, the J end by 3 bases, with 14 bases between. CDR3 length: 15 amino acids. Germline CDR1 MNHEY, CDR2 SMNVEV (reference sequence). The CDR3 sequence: CASSFWSGGHTEAFF. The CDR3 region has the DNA TGTGCCAGCAGTTTTTGGAGCGGGGGGCACACTGAAGCTTTCTTT.

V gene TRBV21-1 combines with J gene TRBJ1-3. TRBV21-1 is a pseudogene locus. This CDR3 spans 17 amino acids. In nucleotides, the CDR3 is TGTGCCAGCAGCAAAGCGAGGGCTGGGAAACCTGGAAACACCATATATTTT. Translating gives CASSKARAGKPGNTIYF.

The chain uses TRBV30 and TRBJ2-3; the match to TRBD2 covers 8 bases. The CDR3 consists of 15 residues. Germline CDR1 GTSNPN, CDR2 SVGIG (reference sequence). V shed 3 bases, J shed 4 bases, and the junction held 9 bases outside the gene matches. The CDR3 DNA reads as TGTGCCTGGAGCCCGGCGGGGGGTTCAGCAGATACGCAGTATTTT. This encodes CAWSPAGGSADTQYF.

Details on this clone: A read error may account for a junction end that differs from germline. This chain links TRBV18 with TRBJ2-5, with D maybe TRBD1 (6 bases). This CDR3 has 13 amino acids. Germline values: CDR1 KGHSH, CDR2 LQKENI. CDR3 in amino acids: CASSPQGQEPQYF. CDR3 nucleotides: TGTGCCAGCTCACCACAGGGACAAGAGCCCCAGTACTTC.

Here the CDR3 reads CASSVITGGAWSPLHF. The DNA of the CDR3 is TGTGCCAGCAGTGTCATCACAGGGGGCGCATGGTCACCCCTCCACTTT. The chain links TRBV28 to TRBJ1-6; TRBD1 aligns across 9 bases. The CDR3 consists of 16 residues. Germline CDR1 is MDHEN and CDR2 is SYDVKM. J was trimmed by 10 bases and V by 5 bases; bases with no gene match: 12.

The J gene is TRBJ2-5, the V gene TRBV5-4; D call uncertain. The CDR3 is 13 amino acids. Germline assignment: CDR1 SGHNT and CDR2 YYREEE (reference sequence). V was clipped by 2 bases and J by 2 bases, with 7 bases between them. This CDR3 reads CASSFARQETQYF. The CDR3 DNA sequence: TGTGCCAGCAGCTTTGCGCGTCAAGAGACCCAGTACTTC.

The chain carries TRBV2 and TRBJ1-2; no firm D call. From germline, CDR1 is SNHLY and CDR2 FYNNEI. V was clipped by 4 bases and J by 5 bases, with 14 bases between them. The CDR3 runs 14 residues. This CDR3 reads CASSVVQVIYGYTF. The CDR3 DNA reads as TGTGCCAGCAGTGTTGTACAAGTTATATATGGCTACACCTTC.

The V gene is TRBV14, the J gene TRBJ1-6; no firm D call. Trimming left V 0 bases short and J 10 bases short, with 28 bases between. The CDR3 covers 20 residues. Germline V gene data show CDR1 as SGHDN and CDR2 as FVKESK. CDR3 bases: TGTGCCAGCAGCCAAGAGTCTATAATTTTGGGGAGTCGCTATCGATCACCCCTCCACTTT. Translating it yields CASSQESIILGSRYRSPLHF.

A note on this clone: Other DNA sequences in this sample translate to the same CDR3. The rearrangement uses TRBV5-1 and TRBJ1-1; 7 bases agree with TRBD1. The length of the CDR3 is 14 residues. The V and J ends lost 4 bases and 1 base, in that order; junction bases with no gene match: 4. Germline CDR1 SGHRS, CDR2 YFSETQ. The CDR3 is CASSLGTANTEAFF. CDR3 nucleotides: TGCGCCAGCAGCCTTGGGACAGCGAACACTGAAGCTTTCTTT.

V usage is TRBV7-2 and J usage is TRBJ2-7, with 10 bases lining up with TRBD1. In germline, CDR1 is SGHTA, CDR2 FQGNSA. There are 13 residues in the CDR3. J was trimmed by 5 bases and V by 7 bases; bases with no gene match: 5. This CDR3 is CASNDRGRDEQYF. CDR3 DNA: TGTGCCAGCAACGACAGGGGGCGGGACGAGCAGTACTTC.

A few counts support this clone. Here the CDR3 DNA reads TGTGCCTGGAGCTTAACAGGGGGCAGCAATCAGCCCCAGCATTTT. This translates into CAWSLTGGSNQPQHF. This chain joins TRBV30 and TRBJ1-5; TRBD1 matches at 9 bases. Trimming took 3 bases from V and 1 from J; bases not matched to a gene: 4. The CDR3 is 15 residues long. Looked up from germline, CDR1 is GTSNPN and CDR2 is SVGIG (reference sequence).

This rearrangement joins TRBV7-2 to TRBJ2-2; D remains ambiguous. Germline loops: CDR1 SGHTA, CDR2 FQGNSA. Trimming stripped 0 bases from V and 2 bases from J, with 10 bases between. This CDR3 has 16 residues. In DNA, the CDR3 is TGTGCCAGCAGCTTAGCGCACAGAGTAAACACCGGGGAGCTGTTTTTT. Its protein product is CASSLAHRVNTGELFF.

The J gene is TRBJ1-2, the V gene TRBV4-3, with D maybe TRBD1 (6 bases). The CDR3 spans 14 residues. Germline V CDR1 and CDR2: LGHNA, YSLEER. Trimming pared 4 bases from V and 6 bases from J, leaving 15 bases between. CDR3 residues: CASSRGTTTNGYTF. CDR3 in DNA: TGCGCCAGCAGCCGAGGGACAACCACAAATGGCTACACCTTC.

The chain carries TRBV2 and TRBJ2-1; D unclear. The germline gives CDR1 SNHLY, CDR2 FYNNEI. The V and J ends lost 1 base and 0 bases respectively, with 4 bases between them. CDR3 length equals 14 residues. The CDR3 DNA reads TGTGCCAGCAGTGAAGTTCTCTCCTACAATGAGCAGTTCTTC. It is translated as CASSEVLSYNEQFF.